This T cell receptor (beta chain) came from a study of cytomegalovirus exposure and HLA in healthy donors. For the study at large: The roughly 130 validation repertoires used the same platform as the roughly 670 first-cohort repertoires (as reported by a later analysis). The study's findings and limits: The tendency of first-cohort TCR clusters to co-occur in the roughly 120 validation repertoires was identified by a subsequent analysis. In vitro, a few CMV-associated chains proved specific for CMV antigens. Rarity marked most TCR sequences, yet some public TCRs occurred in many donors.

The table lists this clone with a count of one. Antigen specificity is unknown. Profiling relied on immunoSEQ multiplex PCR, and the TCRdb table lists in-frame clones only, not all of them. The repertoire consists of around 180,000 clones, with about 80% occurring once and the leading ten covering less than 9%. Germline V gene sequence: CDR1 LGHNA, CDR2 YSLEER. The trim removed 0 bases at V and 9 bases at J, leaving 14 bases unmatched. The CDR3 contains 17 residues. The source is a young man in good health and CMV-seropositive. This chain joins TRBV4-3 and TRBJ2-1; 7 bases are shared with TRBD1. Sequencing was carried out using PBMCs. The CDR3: CASSQEAGTEVPVEQFF. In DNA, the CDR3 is TGCGCCAGCAGCCAAGAGGCCGGGACAGAAGTTCCAGTTGAGCAGTTCTTC.